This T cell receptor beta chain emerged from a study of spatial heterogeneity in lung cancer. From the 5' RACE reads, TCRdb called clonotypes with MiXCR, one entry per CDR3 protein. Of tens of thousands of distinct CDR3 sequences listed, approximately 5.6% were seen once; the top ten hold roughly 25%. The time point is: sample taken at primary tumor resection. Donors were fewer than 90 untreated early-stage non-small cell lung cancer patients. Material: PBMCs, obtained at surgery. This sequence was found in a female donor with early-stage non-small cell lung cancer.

In DNA form, the CDR3 reads TGTGCCAGCAGCGGGACTAGCGGGGGCACTAGCACAGATACGCAGTATTTT. It translates to CASSGTSGGTSTDTQYF. The chain has TRBV2 and TRBJ2-3, with 14 nucleotides matching TRBD2. Germline V gene sequence: CDR1 SNHLY, CDR2 FYNNEI. The CDR3 spans 17 residues. V lost 6 bases, J lost 0 bases, and 5 bases stayed unmatched.